This T cell receptor beta chain was sequenced in a study of T-cell memory formation after mild COVID-19. TCRdb reprocessed the 5' RACE reads via MiXCR and lists one record per CDR3 protein. The sample consists of approximately 580,000 distinct CDR3 sequences, around 20% of them appearing once. Ten or more counts support this clonotype. Its antigen is not identified. CDR3 length: 18 amino acids. CDR1 is LNHNV, CDR2 YYDKDF, per germline (reference sequence). V lost 0 bases to trimming and J lost 6 bases; unmatched junction nucleotides: 12. Regarding the study as a whole: Later expanders leaned CD4+, whereas day 15 to 85 contracting clones were balanced CD4/CD8. Most CD4+ clones that shrank were in CM and EM, while CD8+ ones turned up in EMRA. Second-wave clones reaching peak frequency on day 37 lacked confirmed SARS-CoV-2 specificity.

The origin of this receptor is an adult woman who had mild COVID-19 (a few samples of this study predate the infection). Cell type and time point are not known. The rearrangement links TRBV15 to TRBJ2-5, with 11 bases fitting TRBD2. Sequencing was carried out using PBMCs or a T cell subset sorted from them (not recorded which). CDR3 in amino acids: CATSREEGSSGGIKTQYF. The CDR3 nucleotides are TGTGCCACCAGCAGAGAGGAAGGTTCTAGCGGGGGGATCAAGACCCAGTACTTC.